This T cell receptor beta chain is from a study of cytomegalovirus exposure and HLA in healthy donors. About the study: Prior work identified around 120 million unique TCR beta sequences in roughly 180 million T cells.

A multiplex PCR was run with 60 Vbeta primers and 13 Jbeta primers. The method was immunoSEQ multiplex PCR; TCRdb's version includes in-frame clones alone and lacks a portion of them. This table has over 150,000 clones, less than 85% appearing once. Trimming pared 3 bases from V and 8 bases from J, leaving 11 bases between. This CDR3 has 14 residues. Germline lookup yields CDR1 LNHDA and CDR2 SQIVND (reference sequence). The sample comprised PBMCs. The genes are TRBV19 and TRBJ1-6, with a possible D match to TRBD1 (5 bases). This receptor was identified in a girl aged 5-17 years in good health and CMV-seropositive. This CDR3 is CASSIWQGDSPLHF. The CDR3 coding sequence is TGTGCCAGTAGTATCTGGCAGGGTGATTCACCCCTCCACTTT.